A single T cell receptor (beta chain) is shown here with its context. Its antigen is not known. The source of the sample is a study of T cells after yellow fever vaccination. Study conclusions and caveats: A weaker but faster secondary response was observed, peaking on day 5 versus 15.

Conversion of TCR transcripts into cDNA relied on 5'RACE template switching, which added a universal primer site and UMIs. Each CDR3 protein is one row after TCRdb ran MiXCR on the 5' RACE reads. The data hold roughly 320,000 distinct CDR3 sequences, with approximately 11% observed a single time. CDR3 length: 13 amino acids. From germline, CDR1 is MNHEY and CDR2 SVGAGI. Trimming shortened V by 10 bases and J by 2 bases, and 12 bases separated the two germline ends. The sequence was collected from a man aged 18 to 30 who received the YFV17D yellow fever vaccine. The source was CD4+ T cells sorted from PBMCs, collected 45 days after the yellow fever booster vaccination. The chain carries TRBV6-5 and TRBJ1-5; D is unclear. The CDR3 here is CATSGTGNQPQHF. The CDR3 DNA follows: TGTGCCACCTCGGGAACAGGCAATCAGCCCCAGCATTTT.